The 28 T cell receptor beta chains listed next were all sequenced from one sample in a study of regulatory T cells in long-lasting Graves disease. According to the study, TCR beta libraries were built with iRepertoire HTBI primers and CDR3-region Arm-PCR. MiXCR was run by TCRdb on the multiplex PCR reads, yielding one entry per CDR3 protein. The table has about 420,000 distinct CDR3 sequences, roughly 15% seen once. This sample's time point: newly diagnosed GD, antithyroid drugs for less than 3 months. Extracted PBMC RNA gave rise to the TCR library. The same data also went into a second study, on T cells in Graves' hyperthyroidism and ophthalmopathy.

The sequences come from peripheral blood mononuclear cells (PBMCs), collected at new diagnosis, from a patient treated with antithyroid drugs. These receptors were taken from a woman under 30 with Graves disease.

The DNA of the CDR3 is TGTGCCAGCAGTGAAGTAACAGGGGGCGAGGTGGGAGGGCCTTTTGACGAGCAGTACTTC. This translates into CASSEVTGGEVGGPFDEQYF. The chain carries TRBV6-1 and TRBJ2-7; the match to TRBD1 covers 9 bases. Losses at the gene ends were 1 base for V and 5 bases for J; bases not matched to a gene: 21. The CDR3 contains 20 residues. From germline, CDR1 is MNHNS and CDR2 SASEGT.

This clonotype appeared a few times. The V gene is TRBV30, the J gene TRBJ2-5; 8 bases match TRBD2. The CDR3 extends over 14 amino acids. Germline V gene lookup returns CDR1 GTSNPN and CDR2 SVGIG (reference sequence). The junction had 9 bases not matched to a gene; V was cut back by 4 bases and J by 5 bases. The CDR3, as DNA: TGTGCCTGGATTGAAGCGGGAGTTATTGAGACCCAGTACTTC. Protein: CAWIEAGVIETQYF.

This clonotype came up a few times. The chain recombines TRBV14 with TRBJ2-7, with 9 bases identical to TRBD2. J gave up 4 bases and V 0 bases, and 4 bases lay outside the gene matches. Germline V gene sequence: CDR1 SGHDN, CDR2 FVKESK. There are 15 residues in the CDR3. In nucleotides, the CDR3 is TGTGCCAGCAGCCAAGATCAGCTAGCGGGATACGAGCAGTACTTC. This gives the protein CASSQDQLAGYEQYF.

DNA for the CDR3: TGCAGTGCTAGAGCAAGGCTTGGTGGTTCACCCCTCCACTTT. Its translation: CSARARLGGSPLHF. The V call is TRBV20-1, the J call TRBJ1-6; D ambiguous. V lost 1 base and J 9 bases, leaving 13 bases between the germline ends. Germline V CDR1 and CDR2: DFQATT, SNEGSKA (reference sequence). The CDR3 extends over 14 amino acids.

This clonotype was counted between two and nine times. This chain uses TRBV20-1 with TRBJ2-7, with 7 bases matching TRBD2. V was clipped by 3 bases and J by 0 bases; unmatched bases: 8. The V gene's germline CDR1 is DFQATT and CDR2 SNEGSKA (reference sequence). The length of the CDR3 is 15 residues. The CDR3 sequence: CSARAGLAASYEQYF. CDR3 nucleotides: TGCAGTGCTAGGGCAGGGCTAGCGGCCTCCTACGAGCAGTACTTC.

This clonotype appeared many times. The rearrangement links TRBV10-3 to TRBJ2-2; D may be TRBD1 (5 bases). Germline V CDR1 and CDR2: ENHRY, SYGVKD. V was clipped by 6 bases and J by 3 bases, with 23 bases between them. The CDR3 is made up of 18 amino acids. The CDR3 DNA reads TGTGCCATCAGGAAGGTCCCCTTCGGCAGGGTGGACACCGGGGAGCTGTTTTTT. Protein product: CAIRKVPFGRVDTGELFF.

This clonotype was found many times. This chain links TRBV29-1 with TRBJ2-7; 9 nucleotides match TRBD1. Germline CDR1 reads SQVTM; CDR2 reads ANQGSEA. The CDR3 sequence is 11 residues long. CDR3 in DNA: TGCACCGTGGGACAGGGTAACGAGCAGTACTTC. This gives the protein CTVGQGNEQYF.

The CDR3 DNA sequence: TGCAGTGCTAGAGACCCGACAGGGATGGGATCACCCCTCCACTTT. The encoded protein is CSARDPTGMGSPLHF. This chain links TRBV20-1 with TRBJ1-6; TRBD1 matches at 7 bases. Trimming took 0 bases from V and 10 from J; bases not matched to a gene: 9. Germline V gene sequence: CDR1 DFQATT, CDR2 SNEGSKA (reference sequence). The CDR3 runs to 15 residues.

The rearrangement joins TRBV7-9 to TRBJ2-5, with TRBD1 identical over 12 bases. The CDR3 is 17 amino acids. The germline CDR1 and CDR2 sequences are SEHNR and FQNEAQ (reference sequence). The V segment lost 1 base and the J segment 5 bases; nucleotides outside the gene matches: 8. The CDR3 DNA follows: TGTGCCAGCAGCTTAGGAGTCGGGACAGGGGGCCGGGAGACCCAGTACTTC. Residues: CASSLGVGTGGRETQYF. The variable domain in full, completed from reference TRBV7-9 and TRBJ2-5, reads DTGVSQNPRHKITKRGQNVTFRCDPISEHNRLYWYRQTLGQGPEFLTYFQNEAQLEKSRLLSDRFSAERPKGSFSTLEIQRTEQGDSAMYLCASSLGVGTGGRETQYFGPGTRLLVL.

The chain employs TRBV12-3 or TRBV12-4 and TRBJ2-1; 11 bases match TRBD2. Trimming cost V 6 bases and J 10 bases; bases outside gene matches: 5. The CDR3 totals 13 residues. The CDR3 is CASSHSGREEQFF. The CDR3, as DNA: TGTGCCAGCAGCCATAGCGGGAGGGAGGAGCAGTTCTTC.

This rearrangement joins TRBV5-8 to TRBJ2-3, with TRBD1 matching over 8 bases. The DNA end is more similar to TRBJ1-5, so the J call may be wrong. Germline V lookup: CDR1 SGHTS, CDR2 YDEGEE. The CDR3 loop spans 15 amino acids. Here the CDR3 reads CASSLGQVITDTQHF. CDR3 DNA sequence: TGTGCCAGCAGCCTGGGACAGGTTATCACAGATACGCAGCATTTT.

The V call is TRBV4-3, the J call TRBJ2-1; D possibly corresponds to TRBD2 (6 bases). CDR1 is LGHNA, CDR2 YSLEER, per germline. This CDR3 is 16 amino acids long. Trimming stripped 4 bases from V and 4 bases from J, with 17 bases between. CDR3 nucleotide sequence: TGCGCCAGCAGCCGATGGACTGGCGGGGCTTACAATGAGCAGTTCTTC. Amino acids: CASSRWTGGAYNEQFF.

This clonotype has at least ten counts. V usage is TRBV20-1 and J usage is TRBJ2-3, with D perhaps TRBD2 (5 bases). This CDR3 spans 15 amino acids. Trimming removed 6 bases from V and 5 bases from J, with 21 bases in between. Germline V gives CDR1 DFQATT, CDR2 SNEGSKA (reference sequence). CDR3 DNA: TGCAGTGCGACCCGGGGTCTAGGGCCACGAGATACGCAGTATTTT. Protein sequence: CSATRGLGPRDTQYF.

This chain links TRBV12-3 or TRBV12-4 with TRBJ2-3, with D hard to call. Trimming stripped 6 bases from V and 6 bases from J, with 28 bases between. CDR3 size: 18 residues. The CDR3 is CASSNAGLKAGVGDTQYF. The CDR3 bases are TGTGCCAGCAGCAACGCCGGGCTCAAGGCTGGGGTGGGGGATACGCAGTATTTT.

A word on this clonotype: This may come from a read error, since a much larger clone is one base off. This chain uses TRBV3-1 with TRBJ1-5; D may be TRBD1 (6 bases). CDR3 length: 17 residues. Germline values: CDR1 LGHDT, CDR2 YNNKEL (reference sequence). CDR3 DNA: TGTGCCAGCAGCCTCAACACAGGGACTATTAGCAATCGGCCCCAGCATTTT. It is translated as CASSLNTGTISNRPQHF.

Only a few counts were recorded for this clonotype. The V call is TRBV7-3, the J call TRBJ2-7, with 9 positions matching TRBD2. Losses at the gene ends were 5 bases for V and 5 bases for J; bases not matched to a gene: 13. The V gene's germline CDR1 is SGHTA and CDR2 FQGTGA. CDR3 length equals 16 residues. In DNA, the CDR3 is TGTGCCAGCAGCCTTTGGGCTAGCGGGGCACCTGACGAGCAGTACTTC. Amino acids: CASSLWASGAPDEQYF.

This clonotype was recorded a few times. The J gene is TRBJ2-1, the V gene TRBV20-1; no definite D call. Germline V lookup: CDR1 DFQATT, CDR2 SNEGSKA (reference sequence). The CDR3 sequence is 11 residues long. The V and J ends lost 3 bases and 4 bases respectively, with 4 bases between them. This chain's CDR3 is CSASKYNEQFF. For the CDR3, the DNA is TGCAGTGCTAGTAAATACAATGAGCAGTTCTTC.

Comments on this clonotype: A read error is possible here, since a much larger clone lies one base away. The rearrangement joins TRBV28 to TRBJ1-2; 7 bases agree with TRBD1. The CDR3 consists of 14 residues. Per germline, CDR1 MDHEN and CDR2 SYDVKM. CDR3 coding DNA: TGTGCCAGCACCCTTGGACAGGTTAACAATGGCTACACCTTC. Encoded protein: CASTLGQVNNGYTF.

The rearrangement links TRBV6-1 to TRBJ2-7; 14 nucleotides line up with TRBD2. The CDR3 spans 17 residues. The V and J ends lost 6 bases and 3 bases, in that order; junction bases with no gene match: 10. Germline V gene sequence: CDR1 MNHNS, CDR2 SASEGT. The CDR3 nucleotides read TGTGCCAGCAGAAGGACTAGCGGGGGGATACGAAGCTACGAGCAGTACTTC. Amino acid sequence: CASRRTSGGIRSYEQYF.

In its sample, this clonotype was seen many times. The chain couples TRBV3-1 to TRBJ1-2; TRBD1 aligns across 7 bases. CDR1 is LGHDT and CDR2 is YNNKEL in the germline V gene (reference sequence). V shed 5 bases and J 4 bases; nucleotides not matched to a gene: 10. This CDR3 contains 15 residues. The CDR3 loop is CASSSSTGNLYGYTF. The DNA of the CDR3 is TGTGCCAGCAGCTCATCGACAGGGAACCTCTATGGCTACACCTTC.

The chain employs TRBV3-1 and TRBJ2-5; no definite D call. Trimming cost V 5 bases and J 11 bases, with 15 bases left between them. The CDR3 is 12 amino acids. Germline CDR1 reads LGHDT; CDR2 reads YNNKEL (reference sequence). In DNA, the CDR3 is TGTGCCAGCAGCAACGAATACAATGAGCAGTACTTC. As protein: CASSNEYNEQYF.

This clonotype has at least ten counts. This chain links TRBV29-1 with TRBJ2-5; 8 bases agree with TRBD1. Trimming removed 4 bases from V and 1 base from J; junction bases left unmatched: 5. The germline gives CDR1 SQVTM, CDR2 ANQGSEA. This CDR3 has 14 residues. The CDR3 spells CSVAGQGRQETQYF. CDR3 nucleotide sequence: TGCAGCGTTGCTGGACAGGGACGCCAAGAGACCCAGTACTTC. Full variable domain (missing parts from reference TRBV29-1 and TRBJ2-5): SAVISQKPSRDICQRGTSLTIQCQVDSQVTMMFWYRQQPGQSLTLIATANQGSEATYESGFVIDKFPISRPNLTFSTLTVSNMSPEDSSIYLCSVAGQGRQETQYFGPGTRLLVL.

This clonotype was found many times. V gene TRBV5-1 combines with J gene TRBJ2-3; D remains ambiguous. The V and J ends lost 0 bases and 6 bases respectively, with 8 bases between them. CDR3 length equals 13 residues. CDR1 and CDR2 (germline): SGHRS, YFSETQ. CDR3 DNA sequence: TGCGCCAGCAGCTTGGTCCCCTCCGATACGCAGTATTTT. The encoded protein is CASSLVPSDTQYF.

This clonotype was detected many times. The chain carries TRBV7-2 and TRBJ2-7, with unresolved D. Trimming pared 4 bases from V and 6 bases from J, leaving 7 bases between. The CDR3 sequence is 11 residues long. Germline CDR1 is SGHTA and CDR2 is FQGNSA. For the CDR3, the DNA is TGTGCCAGCAGCTCGTGGGCCGAGCAGTACTTC. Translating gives CASSSWAEQYF.

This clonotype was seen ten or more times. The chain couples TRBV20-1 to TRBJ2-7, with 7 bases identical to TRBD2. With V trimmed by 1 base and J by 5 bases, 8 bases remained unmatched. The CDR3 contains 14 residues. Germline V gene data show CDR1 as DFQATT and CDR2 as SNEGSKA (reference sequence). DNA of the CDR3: TGCAGTGCTAGAGGGACCGGGAGGTTCGACGAGCAGTACTTC. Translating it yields CSARGTGRFDEQYF.

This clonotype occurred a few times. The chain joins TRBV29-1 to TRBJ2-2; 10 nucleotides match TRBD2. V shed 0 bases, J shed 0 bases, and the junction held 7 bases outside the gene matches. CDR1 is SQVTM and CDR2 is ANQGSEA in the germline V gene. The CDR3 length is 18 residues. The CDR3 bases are TGCAGCGTTGAAGATCTGCTAGCGGGAGTCTCGAACACCGGGGAGCTGTTTTTT. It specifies CSVEDLLAGVSNTGELFF.

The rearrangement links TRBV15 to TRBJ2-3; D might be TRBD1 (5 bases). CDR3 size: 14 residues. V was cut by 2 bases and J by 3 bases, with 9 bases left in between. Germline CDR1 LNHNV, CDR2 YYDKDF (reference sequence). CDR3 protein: CATSRQGSTDTQYF. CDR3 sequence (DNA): TGTGCCACCAGCAGACAGGGAAGTACAGATACGCAGTATTTT.

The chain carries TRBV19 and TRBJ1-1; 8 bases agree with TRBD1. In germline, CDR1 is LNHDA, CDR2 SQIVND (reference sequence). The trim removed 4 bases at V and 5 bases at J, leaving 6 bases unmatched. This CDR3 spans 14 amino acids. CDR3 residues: CASSTDRDGTEAFF. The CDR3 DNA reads TGTGCCAGTAGTACGGACAGGGACGGGACTGAAGCTTTCTTT.